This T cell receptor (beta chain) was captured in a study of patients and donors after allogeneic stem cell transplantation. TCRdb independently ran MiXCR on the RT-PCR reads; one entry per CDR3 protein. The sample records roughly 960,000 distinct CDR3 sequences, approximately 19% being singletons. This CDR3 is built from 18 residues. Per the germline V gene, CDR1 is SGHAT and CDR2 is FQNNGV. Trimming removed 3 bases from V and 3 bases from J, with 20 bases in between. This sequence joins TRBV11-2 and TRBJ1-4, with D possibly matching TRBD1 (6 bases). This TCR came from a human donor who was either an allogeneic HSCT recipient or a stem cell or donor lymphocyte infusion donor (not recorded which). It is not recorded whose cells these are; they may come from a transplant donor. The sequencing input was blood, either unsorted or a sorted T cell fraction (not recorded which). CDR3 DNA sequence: TGTGCCAGCAGCTTTTTTGGGGGGCGCAGGGGTGCTAATGAAAAACTGTTTTTT. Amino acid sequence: CASSFFGGRRGANEKLFF.